This T cell receptor beta chain was documented in a study of blood T cells in healthy people across ages. Whole-study context: In model experiments, template switching was able to capture about one barcoded beta molecule for every two T cells that were present.

Notes on this clonotype: One end of the junction fails to match germline, which may point to a read error.

Each sample provided at least 5 micrograms of extracted total RNA. The CDR3 totals 13 residues. The germline gives CDR1 DFQATT, CDR2 SNEGSKA (reference sequence). With a J-beta primer mix and a sample-barcoded 5' primer, a second PCR ran roughly 7 to 11 cycles. Each cDNA molecule, via a template-switch adaptor with 12 random nucleotides, was tagged. A single record per CDR3 protein comes from TCRdb applying MiXCR to the 5' RACE reads. The sample records over a million distinct CDR3 sequences, roughly two fifths being singletons. The sample was blood. The chain is built from TRBV20-1 and TRBJ1-1; D remains ambiguous. The origin of this receptor is a woman under 30 in good health. The CDR3 protein is CIARPDVNTEAFF. The CDR3, as DNA: TGCATTGCTAGACCGGACGTGAACACTGAAGCTTTCTTT.